These 29 T cell receptor beta chains were sequenced from one sample in a study of cytomegalovirus exposure and HLA in healthy donors. In the PCR, 60 Vbeta and 13 Jbeta primers were used. TCRdb keeps only in-frame clones here, not all; method: immunoSEQ multiplex PCR. Of roughly 88,000 clones detected, less than 85% appear once; the ten largest clones hold approximately 5.6%. Sequences were obtained from PBMCs. Receptors originate from a man under 40 in good health and CMV-seropositive.

This chain connects TRBV5-1 to TRBJ2-6, with 9 bases lining up with TRBD2. Germline CDR1 and CDR2: SGHRS and YFSETQ. This CDR3 comprises 15 residues. Trimming took 4 bases from V and 8 from J; bases not matched to a gene: 7. The CDR3 DNA sequence: TGCGCCAGCAGCCCCACTAGCGGGCAAACCAACGTCCTGACTTTC. This encodes CASSPTSGQTNVLTF.

This chain links TRBV4-1 with TRBJ2-7; 10 nucleotides agree with TRBD1. CDR3 length equals 15 residues. The germline V gene encodes CDR1 MGHRA and CDR2 YSYEKL. The J segment lost 5 bases and the V segment lost 4 bases, leaving 8 bases of the junction unmatched. The chain's CDR3 is CASSPPGTGVHEQYF. The CDR3 region has the DNA TGCGCCAGCAGCCCACCCGGGACAGGGGTCCACGAGCAGTACTTC.

The chain carries TRBV23-1 and TRBJ2-3, with a possible D match to TRBD2 (5 bases). TRBV23-1 counts as an open reading frame of uncertain function. The CDR3 is made up of 16 amino acids. Trimming shortened V by 2 bases and J by 3 bases, and 15 bases separated the two germline ends. CDR3 sequence reads: CASSQREGNRTDTQYF. The DNA for the CDR3 is TGCGCCAGCAGTCAACGGGAAGGCAATAGAACAGATACGCAGTATTTT.

This chain uses TRBV7-9 with TRBJ2-7, with D maybe TRBD2 (5 bases). CDR1 is SEHNR and CDR2 is FQNEAQ in the germline V gene (reference sequence). With 5 bases removed from V and 3 bases from J, the gap between germline ends came to 5 bases. The CDR3 has 11 amino acids. The chain's CDR3 is CASSEGYEQYF. For the CDR3, the DNA is TGTGCCAGCAGCGAGGGCTACGAGCAGTACTTC.

The V gene is TRBV6-5, the J gene TRBJ2-5, with 7 bases lining up with TRBD2. The ends lost 2 bases at V and 5 bases at J; junction bases unmatched: 5. Per the germline V gene, CDR1 is MNHEY and CDR2 is SVGAGI. The CDR3 is 14 residues long. CDR3 residues: CASSYVGGSETQYF. The CDR3 nucleotides are TGTGCCAGCAGTTACGTCGGCGGGAGTGAGACCCAGTACTTC.

The chain has TRBV7-2 and TRBJ2-3; 7 nucleotides agree with TRBD2. The CDR3 contains 14 residues. Trimming removed 5 bases from V and 4 bases from J; junction bases left unmatched: 6. The germline gives CDR1 SGHTA, CDR2 FQGNSA. The CDR3, as DNA: TGTGCCAGCAGCGATATGGGGGGGGCAGATACGCAGTATTTT. This gives the protein CASSDMGGADTQYF.

In nucleotides, the CDR3 is TGTGCCAGCAGTTTCACGGGGGGGCCGGGGGAGCAGTACGTC. Protein sequence: CASSFTGGPGEQYV. The chain recombines TRBV6-6 with TRBJ2-7; TRBD2 agrees at 8 bases. The V gene's germline CDR1 is MNHNY and CDR2 SVGAGI (reference sequence). V lost 4 bases, J lost 7 bases, and 9 bases stayed unmatched. The CDR3 has 14 amino acids.

The V gene is TRBV5-4, the J gene TRBJ2-7; 9 nucleotides align to TRBD2. Germline V CDR1 and CDR2: SGHNT, YYREEE (reference sequence). This CDR3 is 13 amino acids long. Trimming removed 2 bases from V and 5 bases from J; junction bases left unmatched: 2. The CDR3 region has the DNA TGTGCCAGCAGCTTACCTAGCGGGAACGAGCAGTACTTC. As protein: CASSLPSGNEQYF. Complete variable domain (other parts from reference TRBV5-4 and TRBJ2-7): ETGVTQSPTHLIKTRGQQVTLRCSSQSGHNTVSWYQQALGQGPQFIFQYYREEENGRGNFPPRFSGLQFPNYSSELNVNALELDDSALYLCASSLPSGNEQYFGPGTRLTVT.

The chain uses TRBV12-5 and TRBJ1-2; TRBD1 matches at 7 bases. CDR1 LGHNT and CDR2 FRNRAP come from the germline V gene. The CDR3 is made up of 16 amino acids. With 0 bases clipped from V and 4 bases from J, the junction kept 8 bases outside the gene matches. CDR3 coding DNA: TGTGCTAGTGGTTTGGTACCTTCCAGACAGGGCTATGGCTACACCTTC. This sequence encodes CASGLVPSRQGYGYTF.

J is TRBJ2-7 and V is TRBV11-2; D is unclear. CDR3 length: 13 amino acids. V was cut by 2 bases and J by 1 base, with 6 bases left in between. CDR1 and CDR2 from the germline V gene are SGHAT and FQNNGV. Here the CDR3 reads CASSLMSSYEQYF. The CDR3 bases are TGTGCCAGCAGCTTAATGAGTTCCTACGAGCAGTACTTC. The variable domain in full, completed from reference TRBV11-2 and TRBJ2-7, reads EAGVAQSPRYKIIEKRQSVAFWCNPISGHATLYWYQQILGQGPKLLIQFQNNGVVDDSQLPKDRFSAERLKGVDSTLKIQPAKLEDSAVYLCASSLMSSYEQYFGPGTRLTVT.

The chain joins TRBV27 to TRBJ1-2, with D maybe TRBD1 (6 bases). This CDR3 spans 14 amino acids. CDR1 MNHEY and CDR2 SMNVEV come from the germline V gene (reference sequence). Trimming left V 2 bases short and J 8 bases short, with 15 bases between. The CDR3 sequence: CASSLDDRMGGYTF. CDR3 in DNA: TGTGCCAGCAGTTTAGACGACAGGATGGGAGGCTACACCTTC.

The chain couples TRBV4-1 to TRBJ1-2; 8 bases are shared with TRBD1. After removal of 1 base from V and 4 bases from J, the junction contained 5 bases not matched to a gene. Looked up from germline, CDR1 is MGHRA and CDR2 is YSYEKL. CDR3 size: 15 residues. Here the CDR3 DNA reads TGCGCCAGCAGCCAAGGGACAGGGAAAAGCTATGGCTACACCTTC. Translation gives CASSQGTGKSYGYTF.

This clone was detected a few times. The rearrangement joins TRBV6-6 to TRBJ2-2; no clear D. CDR3 size: 13 residues. V lost 7 bases to trimming and J lost 4 bases, with 10 bases between them. Germline CDR1 MNHNY, CDR2 SVGAGI (reference sequence). The CDR3 region has the DNA TGTGCCAGCATTTCTCTCGGCACCGGGGAGCTGTTTTTT. Its translation is CASISLGTGELFF.

V and J are TRBV5-1 and TRBJ2-3; 11 bases agree with TRBD2. The V and J ends lost 5 bases and 3 bases, in that order; junction bases with no gene match: 5. This CDR3 comprises 15 residues. Germline V gene data show CDR1 as SGHRS and CDR2 as YFSETQ. The CDR3 is CASSLAGGPTDTQYF. The CDR3 DNA follows: TGCGCCAGCAGTTTAGCGGGAGGGCCGACAGATACGCAGTATTTT.

With respect to this clone: Mismatch with germline at one junction end may stem from a read error. This chain uses TRBV7-9 with TRBJ2-5, with TRBD2 matching 13 bases. Germline V gene sequence: CDR1 SEHNR, CDR2 FQNEAQ (reference sequence). The CDR3 has 17 residues. CDR3 residues: CSSSELGLAGQRGTQYF. The CDR3 coding sequence is TGTTCCAGCAGCGAACTGGGACTAGCGGGGCAACGGGGGACCCAGTACTTC.

CDR3 in DNA: TGTGCCAGCAGCTCGGAGGACAGGGCAAAAGCTTTCTTT. Protein product: CASSSEDRAKAFF. The rearrangement links TRBV5-6 to TRBJ1-1; TRBD1 matches 8 bases. J lost 9 bases, V lost 3 bases, and 7 bases had no gene match. The CDR3 spans 13 residues. Germline CDR1 reads SGHDT; CDR2 reads YYEEEE.

This chain connects TRBV15 to TRBJ1-1; tentative D call: TRBD1 (5 bases). The V end was cut by 0 bases, the J end by 2 bases, with 10 bases between. The CDR3 contains 15 residues. The germline CDR1 and CDR2 sequences are LNHNV and YYDKDF (reference sequence). CDR3 residues: CATSRDGGGNTEAFF. CDR3 DNA sequence: TGTGCCACCAGCAGAGATGGGGGGGGTAACACTGAAGCTTTCTTT.

The J gene is TRBJ2-7, the V gene TRBV29-1; tentatively, D is TRBD1 (8 bases). The CDR3 extends over 13 amino acids. The germline CDR1 and CDR2 sequences are SQVTM and ANQGSEA. V was clipped by 7 bases and J by 4 bases, with 17 bases between them. The CDR3 here is CSGSQGGGYEQYF. As DNA, the CDR3 is TGCAGCGGTTCACAGGGGGGGGGTTACGAGCAGTACTTC.

The rearrangement joins TRBV20-1 to TRBJ2-2; D is perhaps TRBD1 (6 bases). This CDR3 has 11 residues. The germline V gene has CDR1 DFQATT and CDR2 SNEGSKA (reference sequence). The CDR3 spells CRDRQAGELFF. CDR3 coding DNA: TGCCGCGACAGGCAGGCCGGGGAGCTGTTTTTT.

The chain links TRBV5-8 to TRBJ1-1; D ambiguous. V gave up 4 bases and J gave up 5 bases, with 9 bases separating them. The CDR3 is made up of 12 amino acids. Germline-derived CDR1 and CDR2 are SGHTS and YDEGEE. The CDR3 region is CASSPPGTEAFF. The CDR3 region has the DNA TGTGCCAGCAGCCCTCCGGGAACTGAAGCTTTCTTT. The variable domain in full, with the rest retrieved from reference TRBV5-8 and TRBJ1-1, is EAGVTQSPTHLIKTRGQQATLRCSPISGHTSVYWYQQALGLGLQFLLWYDEGEERNRGNFPPRFSGRQFPNYSSELNVNALELEDSALYLCASSPPGTEAFFGQGTRLTVV.

This chain links TRBV7-3 with TRBJ2-5; D unclear. Germline values: CDR1 SGHTA, CDR2 FQGTGA. The CDR3 is 13 amino acids. Trimming stripped 2 bases from V and 9 bases from J, with 13 bases between. The CDR3 here is CASSLLLQSPQYF. The CDR3 DNA sequence: TGTGCCAGCAGCTTATTATTACAGAGCCCCCAGTACTTC.

V and J are TRBV23-1 and TRBJ1-2; TRBD1 is a possible D gene (5 bases). TRBV23-1 is an open reading frame whose function is uncertain. The CDR3 loop spans 16 amino acids. Trimming removed 8 bases from V and 1 base from J, with 20 bases in between. The CDR3 nucleotides read TGCGCCAGCCCGACATGCAAAGGGGATGGTAACTATGGCTACACCTTC. It codes for CASPTCKGDGNYGYTF.

The V and J genes are TRBV11-1 and TRBJ2-1, with TRBD2 as a possible D gene (6 bases). Trimming left V 5 bases short and J 5 bases short, with 13 bases between. The CDR3 loop spans 14 amino acids. Germline V gives CDR1 SGHAT, CDR2 FQDESV (reference sequence). CDR3 residues: CASSPGLSNNEQFF. The CDR3 DNA follows: TGTGCCAGCAGCCCGGGACTTTCTAACAATGAGCAGTTCTTC.

This sequence joins TRBV11-2 and TRBJ1-2, with D perhaps matching TRBD1 (5 bases). This CDR3 has 14 residues. Germline CDR1 and CDR2: SGHAT and FQNNGV. The ends were cut back, 4 bases at V and 8 bases at J, with 17 bases in the middle. In DNA, the CDR3 is TGTGCCAGCAGCTATTTGGCAGGGACTGGGGGCTACACCTTC. Translated, it gives CASSYLAGTGGYTF. The full variable domain, completed using reference TRBV11-2 and TRBJ1-2, is EAGVAQSPRYKIIEKRQSVAFWCNPISGHATLYWYQQILGQGPKLLIQFQNNGVVDDSQLPKDRFSAERLKGVDSTLKIQPAKLEDSAVYLCASSYLAGTGGYTFGSGTRLTVV.

J is TRBJ1-1 and V is TRBV9; TRBD1 aligns across 7 bases. Per the germline V gene, CDR1 is SGDLS and CDR2 is YYNGEE. The V gene end was trimmed by 0 bases and the J gene end by 3 bases; junction bases not matched to a gene: 11. This CDR3 is 17 amino acids long. The chain's CDR3 is CASSVGRGLGVDTEAFF. The CDR3 bases are TGTGCCAGCAGCGTAGGTAGGGGGCTCGGTGTTGACACTGAAGCTTTCTTT.

V and J are TRBV16 and TRBJ1-2; D unresolved. Germline V gene sequence: CDR1 KGHSY, CDR2 FQNENV. CDR3 length: 14 residues. V was shortened by 0 bases and J by 5 bases, with 10 bases between the two germline ends. Here the CDR3 DNA reads TGTGCCAGCAGCCAATCGGTGCGGGATTATGGCTACACCTTC. Protein product: CASSQSVRDYGYTF.

V and J are TRBV19 and TRBJ1-5, with D hard to call. V lost 5 bases, J lost 0 bases, and 8 bases lay in between. CDR3 length: 14 residues. The germline V gene encodes CDR1 LNHDA and CDR2 SQIVND (reference sequence). This CDR3 reads CASSYRDSNQPQHF. For the CDR3, the DNA is TGTGCCAGTAGTTATCGCGATAGCAATCAGCCCCAGCATTTT.

To note about this clone: Sequence at one end of the junction differs from germline and may be a read error. V gene TRBV30 combines with J gene TRBJ2-7; no reliable D call. Germline lookup yields CDR1 GTSNPN and CDR2 SVGIG (reference sequence). This CDR3 contains 12 residues. The CDR3 DNA follows: TGTGCCTGGAATGTTGACTCCTGCGAGCAGTACTTC. Protein: CAWNVDSCEQYF.

The V gene is TRBV7-9, the J gene TRBJ2-5; 9 bases agree with TRBD2. V was clipped by 3 bases and J by 1 base; unmatched bases: 3. Looked up from germline, CDR1 is SEHNR and CDR2 is FQNEAQ (reference sequence). This CDR3 spans 15 amino acids. CDR3 sequence: CASSLQAGGQETQYF. The DNA of the CDR3 is TGTGCCAGCAGCTTGCAAGCGGGGGGCCAAGAGACCCAGTACTTC.